This TCR beta chain appears in the sequencing data of a study of CD8+CD57+ T cells in acquired aplastic anemia. Study summary: Each DNA sample taken from sorted CD4+ and CD8+ cells came to about 3.4 ug on average.

V dropped 4 bases and J dropped 3 bases, with 18 bases sitting between them. The CDR3 consists of 16 residues. Germline lookup yields CDR1 KGHDR and CDR2 SFDVKD. Broader study findings: Patients and controls shared 25 to 30 CD8+ CDR3 sequences. Controls and patients did not differ significantly in CD8+ Simpson's diversity.

This clonotype was seen only a few times. Its antigen is still unknown. Profiles of TCR beta VDJ and CDR3 were generated from a genomic DNA template. In TCRdb, the reads were re-called with MiXCR into one record per CDR3 protein. The sample carries more than 150,000 distinct CDR3 sequences, 64% recorded once. The V and J genes are TRBV24-1 and TRBJ2-7; D might be TRBD1 or TRBD2, each matching 6 bases. The TCR was taken from a human donor with severe aplastic anemia or a healthy control (not recorded which). The specimen was sorted CD4+, CD8+, or CD8+CD57+ T cells (not recorded which) from PBMCs. This CDR3 is CATSETGGRKDYEQYF. CDR3 in DNA: TGTGCCACCAGTGAGACCGGGGGCAGAAAAGACTACGAGCAGTACTTC.